Below, 32 T cell receptor beta chains from the same sample are listed, as sequenced in a study of low-dose radiotherapy and immunotherapy resistance in tumors. Time point defined: after trial treatment. The treatment here: LDRT plus nivolumab, ipilimumab, low-dose cyclophosphamide and aspirin (RACIN trial). Both TCRalpha and TCRbeta chains were reverse transcribed with V-gene-specific primers. It was with a constant-region primer and a V-primer adapter that TCRs were amplified over roughly 20 PCR cycles. TCRdb re-analysed the reads in MiXCR, keeping a single row per CDR3 protein. The data contain under 95,000 distinct CDR3 sequences, over 15% of them seen just once; the ten biggest clones take up 1.4% to 1.5%. Sequencing was performed on PBMCs, taken after low-dose radiotherapy plus immunotherapy. All receptors come from a male donor with prostate cancer.

Many counts were recorded for this clonotype. At one of its ends the junction is not consistent with the germline gene, which may arise from a read error. This chain uses TRBV9 with TRBJ2-7; perhaps TRBD1 as D (6 bases). The germline gives CDR1 SGDLS, CDR2 YYNGEE. CDR3 length: 9 residues. This CDR3 reads CASSAPGDF. The CDR3 DNA reads TGTGCCAGCAGCGCACCAGGGGACTTC.

This clonotype came up many times. The V and J genes are TRBV29-1 and TRBJ2-1; D may be TRBD1 (5 bases). Trimming removed 4 bases at V and 0 bases at J, with 7 bases between. This CDR3 has 13 residues. Germline values: CDR1 SQVTM, CDR2 ANQGSEA. The DNA of the CDR3 is TGCAGCGTTGGACAGTCCTCCTACAATGAGCAGTTCTTC. Translating it yields CSVGQSSYNEQFF.

This clonotype was detected many times. J is TRBJ2-5 and V is TRBV23-1; 13 bases are shared with TRBD2. TRBV23-1 belongs to the ORF category, with a function that is uncertain. The CDR3 is made up of 18 amino acids. J lost 5 bases, V lost 0 bases, and 9 bases had no gene match. The CDR3 protein is CASSQSGGTSGKTETQYF. The CDR3 region has the DNA TGCGCCAGCAGTCAATCGGGAGGGACTAGCGGGAAAACGGAGACCCAGTACTTC.

With respect to this clonotype: A junction boundary mismatches the germline segment, possibly from a read error. The rearrangement links TRBV6-2 or TRBV6-3 to TRBJ1-1, with D tentatively TRBD1 (5 bases). This CDR3 has 14 amino acids. Germline V gives CDR1 MNHEY, CDR2 SVGEGT. For the CDR3, the DNA is TGTGCCAGCAGACAAGGGGCGCCCGACACTGAAGCTTTCTTC. It encodes CASRQGAPDTEAFF.

This clonotype was seen at least ten times. The rearrangement uses TRBV25-1 and TRBJ2-7; TRBD2 aligns across 8 bases. This CDR3 has 15 residues. With V trimmed by 1 base and J by 2 bases, 4 bases remained unmatched. CDR1 MGHDK and CDR2 SYGVNS come from the germline V gene. The CDR3 sequence: CASSEFGTRAYEQYF. CDR3 sequence (DNA): TGTGCCAGCAGTGAATTCGGGACTAGGGCCTACGAGCAGTACTTC.

The table lists this clonotype with many counts. The chain links TRBV19 to TRBJ2-3, with unresolved D. Germline CDR1 LNHDA, CDR2 SQIVND (reference sequence). The CDR3 has 13 amino acids. V was shortened by 7 bases and J by 0 bases, with 8 bases between the two germline ends. The CDR3 spells CASNDGSTDTQYF. DNA for the CDR3: TGTGCCAGTAATGACGGTAGCACAGATACGCAGTATTTT. The whole variable domain, remainder taken from reference TRBV19 and TRBJ2-3, is DGGITQSPKYLFRKEGQNVTLSCEQNLNHDAMYWYRQDPGQGLRLIYYSQIVNDFQKGDIAEGYSVSREKKESFPLTVTSAQKNPTAFYLCASNDGSTDTQYFGPGTRLTVL.

This clonotype was found many times. This rearrangement joins TRBV4-3 to TRBJ2-3, with D possibly being TRBD2 (5 bases). With 0 bases removed from V and 2 bases from J, the gap between germline ends came to 12 bases. Germline V gene sequence: CDR1 LGHNA, CDR2 YSLEER. CDR3 length: 16 residues. For the CDR3, the DNA is TGCGCCAGCAGCCAAGATGAGAGGGAGTCCACAGATACGCAGTATTTT. Protein product: CASSQDERESTDTQYF.

This clonotype was counted at least ten times. The chain carries TRBV5-1 and TRBJ2-7; D possibly corresponds to TRBD1 (6 bases). Germline V gives CDR1 SGHRS, CDR2 YFSETQ. CDR3 size: 15 residues. The V gene lost 4 bases and the J gene lost 2 bases, with 16 bases spanning the gap. The CDR3 coding sequence is TGCGCCAGCAGCCTGGTTGGTGAGGGGGCCTACGAGCAGTACTTC. It encodes CASSLVGEGAYEQYF.

A single count supports this clonotype. V is TRBV7-2 and J is TRBJ2-1; 13 nucleotides line up with TRBD2. V lost 6 bases, J lost 1 base, and 3 bases stayed unmatched. In germline, CDR1 is SGHTA, CDR2 FQGNSA. The CDR3 runs 16 residues. CDR3 in DNA: TGTGCCAGCAGTTGGACTAGCGGGAGTTCCTACAATGAGCAGTTCTTC. As protein: CASSWTSGSSYNEQFF.

This clonotype appeared many times. The rearrangement uses TRBV7-9 and TRBJ2-7; 13 positions agree with TRBD2. Germline V gives CDR1 SEHNR, CDR2 FQNEAQ (reference sequence). The junction had 15 bases not matched to a gene; V was cut back by 5 bases and J by 2 bases. This CDR3 spans 19 amino acids. The CDR3 spells CASSAREGLAGDPPYEQYF. The CDR3, as DNA: TGTGCCAGCAGCGCGAGGGAAGGACTAGCGGGAGATCCGCCCTACGAGCAGTACTTC.

This clonotype showed up many times. The chain links TRBV7-3 to TRBJ2-2; 14 bases are a match to TRBD2. The V and J ends lost 4 bases and 7 bases, in that order; junction bases with no gene match: 14. The V gene's germline CDR1 is SGHTA and CDR2 FQGTGA. This CDR3 is built from 19 residues. In nucleotides, the CDR3 is TGTGCCAGCAGCTCCCGCGGAGGACTAGCGGGAGGATCGGTCGGGGAGCTGTTTTTT. It specifies CASSSRGGLAGGSVGELFF.

This clonotype turned up a few times. This chain uses TRBV28 with TRBJ1-1; TRBD1 is a possible D gene (5 bases). Trimming cost V 7 bases and J 2 bases, with 14 bases left between them. The CDR3 extends over 14 amino acids. Germline V gene lookup returns CDR1 MDHEN and CDR2 SYDVKM. CDR3: CASNPGHTNTEAFF. In DNA, the CDR3 is TGTGCCAGCAACCCCGGACACACTAACACTGAAGCTTTCTTT.

This clonotype was counted at least ten times. The gene calls are TRBV9 and TRBJ2-3, with 9 bases matching TRBD2. Germline CDR1 is SGDLS and CDR2 is YYNGEE. The CDR3 is 15 amino acids. V dropped 1 base and J dropped 6; count of bases not matched to a gene: 6. CDR3 coding DNA: TGTGCCAGCAGCGTATGGCGGGAGGGCCAGGATACGCAGTATTTT. It translates to CASSVWREGQDTQYF.

In this sample, this clonotype turned up many times. The chain couples TRBV29-1 to TRBJ2-2; 8 positions match TRBD1. The CDR3 length is 15 residues. After removal of 6 bases from V and 6 bases from J, the junction contained 12 bases not matched to a gene. Germline CDR1 SQVTM, CDR2 ANQGSEA. CDR3 loop: CSVAFRTGSPGELFF. Here the CDR3 DNA reads TGCAGCGTCGCCTTCAGGACAGGGTCTCCCGGGGAGCTGTTTTTT.

This clonotype was counted many times. This chain links TRBV18 with TRBJ1-1; D unresolved. The CDR3 consists of 13 residues. CDR1 KGHSH and CDR2 LQKENI come from the germline V gene. With 3 bases removed from V and 1 base from J, the gap between germline ends came to 6 bases. Written as DNA, the CDR3 is TGTGCCAGCTCACCTCCCTCGAACACTGAAGCTTTCTTT. Protein: CASSPPSNTEAFF.

This clonotype was detected many times. The chain uses TRBV7-2 and TRBJ2-1; possibly TRBD1 for D (5 bases). V gave up 5 bases and J gave up 5 bases, with 13 bases separating them. This CDR3 region has 14 residues. Germline V gives CDR1 SGHTA, CDR2 FQGNSA. The CDR3 nucleotides are TGTGCCAGCAGCCGCACTGGACAAAACAATGAGCAGTTCTTC. Amino acid sequence: CASSRTGQNNEQFF. Full variable domain (remainder filled in from reference TRBV7-2 and TRBJ2-1): GAGVSQSPSNKVTEKGKDVELRCDPISGHTALYWYRQSLGQGLEFLIYFQGNSAPDKSGLPSDRFSAERTGGSVSTLTIQRTQQEDSAVYLCASSRTGQNNEQFFGPGTRLTVL.

This clonotype was counted many times. The chain joins TRBV5-8 to TRBJ2-2, with 8 positions matching TRBD2. Germline trimming cut 6 bases from V and 4 bases from J; bases unmatched to any gene: 11. The CDR3 has 16 amino acids. CDR1 SGHTS and CDR2 YDEGEE come from the germline V gene. CDR3 region: CASISISGISTGELFF. DNA of the CDR3: TGTGCCAGCATCTCTATTAGCGGGATCTCCACCGGGGAGCTGTTTTTT.

This clonotype was observed many times. V is TRBV2 and J is TRBJ1-5; TRBD1 might be the D (5 bases). The V end lost 7 bases, the J end lost 2 bases, and 15 bases lay between the germline ends. The CDR3 spans 15 residues. The V gene's germline CDR1 is SNHLY and CDR2 FYNNEI. The CDR3 nucleotides read TGTGCCAGCAACTTGGGGGGATTGGGCAATCAGCCCCAGCATTTT. Translating it yields CASNLGGLGNQPQHF.

To note about this clonotype: This sequence is one base from a far larger clone and is likely a read error. Here the CDR3 reads CASSGSGRLGNEQYF. The CDR3 DNA reads TGTGCCAGCAGTGGTAGCGGGAGGCTCGGCAATGAGCAGTACTTC. The chain links TRBV6-2 or TRBV6-3 to TRBJ2-7, with 10 bases that match TRBD2. Germline CDR1 is MNHEY and CDR2 is SVGEGT. Trimming took 5 bases from V and 7 from J; bases not matched to a gene: 11. The length of the CDR3 is 15 residues.

This clonotype was observed many times. This chain uses TRBV29-1 with TRBJ2-1; 10 bases map to TRBD2. The germline V gene has CDR1 SQVTM and CDR2 ANQGSEA. V lost 4 bases to trimming and J lost 9 bases; unmatched junction nucleotides: 9. The CDR3 contains 14 residues. CDR3 sequence: CSVARLAGDTEQFF. The CDR3 DNA reads TGCAGCGTTGCCAGACTAGCGGGTGACACTGAGCAGTTCTTC.

This clonotype was found many times. The V call is TRBV6-5, the J call TRBJ2-2; weak D call: TRBD2 (5 bases). Germline V gene sequence: CDR1 MNHEY, CDR2 SVGAGI. The CDR3 sequence is 12 residues long. With 10 bases removed from V and 4 bases from J, the gap between germline ends came to 10 bases. The CDR3 DNA is TGTGCCACCGAGGGCCCCACCGGGGAGCTGTTTTTT. This encodes CATEGPTGELFF.

This clonotype was seen only a few times. The V call is TRBV6-2 or TRBV6-3, the J call TRBJ1-1; possibly TRBD1 for D (5 bases). The germline V gene has CDR1 MNHEY and CDR2 SVGEGT. This CDR3 has 13 residues. Trimming cost V 4 bases and J 4 bases, with 10 bases left between them. CDR3: CASSWADSTEAFF. In nucleotides, the CDR3 is TGTGCCAGCAGTTGGGCTGACAGCACTGAAGCTTTCTTT.

The sample holds many counts of this clonotype. This chain uses TRBV28 with TRBJ2-7, with TRBD1 as a possible D gene (7 bases). Looked up from germline, CDR1 is MDHEN and CDR2 is SYDVKM. The CDR3 covers 15 residues. V was cut by 7 bases and J by 4 bases, with 20 bases left in between. The CDR3 nucleotides are TGTGCCAGCACCTCAGATTCGACAGGGAGGTACGAGCAGTACTTC. Its translation is CASTSDSTGRYEQYF.

This clonotype was found many times. The CDR3 protein is CASSAEKGPNTEAFF. The CDR3 DNA is TGTGCCAGCAGCGCCGAGAAGGGGCCGAACACTGAAGCTTTCTTT. The chain has TRBV5-4 and TRBJ1-1; maybe TRBD1 (5 bases). Germline CDR1 is SGHNT and CDR2 is YYREEE (reference sequence). The CDR3 runs to 15 residues. V gave up 4 bases and J gave up 1 base, with 14 bases separating them.

Ten or more counts support this clonotype. This chain connects TRBV29-1 to TRBJ2-1; perhaps TRBD2 as D (6 bases). This CDR3 contains 14 residues. The V gene lost 6 bases and the J gene lost 3 bases, with 15 bases spanning the gap. Germline-derived CDR1 and CDR2 are SQVTM and ANQGSEA. Here the CDR3 reads CSVQWEAIYNEQFF. CDR3 DNA sequence: TGCAGCGTGCAGTGGGAGGCTATCTACAATGAGCAGTTCTTC.

This clonotype was recorded at least ten times. The chain recombines TRBV10-3 with TRBJ1-4, with D unresolved. Between the trimmed V and J ends, which lost 0 bases and 8 bases, there was a span of 13 bases. The CDR3 consists of 15 residues. Per germline, CDR1 ENHRY and CDR2 SYGVKD. DNA of the CDR3: TGTGCCATCAGTGAGTCGGGCGGGGTCGAAGAAAAACTGTTTTTT. It encodes CAISESGGVEEKLFF.

This clonotype was detected ten times or more. The chain uses TRBV28 and TRBJ1-1; D not certain. Germline CDR1 is MDHEN and CDR2 is SYDVKM. V shed 5 bases and J shed 14 bases, with 15 bases lying between them. The CDR3 extends over 11 amino acids. The CDR3 spells CASSQEDLVFF. The CDR3 DNA sequence: TGTGCCAGCAGTCAGGAGGATTTGGTGTTCTTT.

This clonotype came up many times. The chain joins TRBV6-1 to TRBJ1-5; D possibly corresponds to TRBD1 (5 bases). V lost 7 bases to trimming and J lost 5 bases, with 15 bases between them. Looked up from germline, CDR1 is MNHNS and CDR2 is SASEGT. The CDR3 sequence is 14 residues long. CDR3 sequence reads: CASTERGSYQPQHF. The CDR3 DNA reads as TGTGCCAGCACCGAGAGGGGATCCTATCAGCCCCAGCATTTT.

As for this clonotype: A far larger clone is one nucleotide away, so this likely arose from a read error. The V and J genes are TRBV3-1 and TRBJ2-1, with a tentative D call TRBD2 (5 bases). V gave up 2 bases and J gave up 10 bases, with 12 bases separating them. CDR1 LGHDT and CDR2 YNNKEL come from the germline V gene (reference sequence). The CDR3 sequence is 13 residues long. DNA for the CDR3: TGTGCCAGCAGCCAACCAGGCGGGCACGAGCAGTTCTTC. It specifies CASSQPGGHEQFF.

This clonotype was seen at least ten times. The chain combines TRBV9 with TRBJ1-1; D is uncertain. Trimming left V 0 bases short and J 6 bases short, with 12 bases between. Germline-derived CDR1 and CDR2 are SGDLS and YYNGEE. This CDR3 region has 14 residues. CDR3 residues: CASSVVGQTSEAFF. The CDR3 nucleotides read TGTGCCAGCAGCGTAGTGGGTCAGACCTCTGAAGCTTTCTTT.

This clonotype came up a few times. The chain has TRBV19 and TRBJ1-1, with D hard to call. V shed 4 bases and J shed 3 bases, with 9 bases lying between them. Germline V gives CDR1 LNHDA, CDR2 SQIVND (reference sequence). The CDR3 covers 13 residues. The CDR3 DNA follows: TGTGCCAGTAGTACCGCTCGGGACACTGAAGCTTTCTTT. This gives the protein CASSTARDTEAFF. The complete variable domain, with remaining parts taken from reference TRBV19 and TRBJ1-1, reads DGGITQSPKYLFRKEGQNVTLSCEQNLNHDAMYWYRQDPGQGLRLIYYSQIVNDFQKGDIAEGYSVSREKKESFPLTVTSAQKNPTAFYLCASSTARDTEAFFGQGTRLTVV.

This clonotype was counted at least ten times. The J gene is TRBJ2-3, the V gene TRBV20-1; 9 bases fit TRBD2. This CDR3 has 17 residues. Losses at the gene ends were 3 bases for V and 6 bases for J; bases not matched to a gene: 16. Germline V lookup: CDR1 DFQATT, CDR2 SNEGSKA (reference sequence). This CDR3 is CSASWVSGSTTWDTQYF. The CDR3 coding sequence is TGCAGTGCTAGTTGGGTTAGCGGGAGTACGACTTGGGATACGCAGTATTTT.